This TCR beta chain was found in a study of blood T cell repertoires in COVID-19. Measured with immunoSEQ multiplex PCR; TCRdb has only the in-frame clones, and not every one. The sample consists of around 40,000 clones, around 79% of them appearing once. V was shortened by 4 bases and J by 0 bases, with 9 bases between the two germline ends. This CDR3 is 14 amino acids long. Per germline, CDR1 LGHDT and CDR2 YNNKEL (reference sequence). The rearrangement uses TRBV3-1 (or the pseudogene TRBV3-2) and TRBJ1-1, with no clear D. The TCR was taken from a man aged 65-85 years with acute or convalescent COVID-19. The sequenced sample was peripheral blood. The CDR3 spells CASSLRGMNTEAFF. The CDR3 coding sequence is TGTGCCAGCAGCCTTCGGGGTATGAACACTGAAGCTTTCTTT.